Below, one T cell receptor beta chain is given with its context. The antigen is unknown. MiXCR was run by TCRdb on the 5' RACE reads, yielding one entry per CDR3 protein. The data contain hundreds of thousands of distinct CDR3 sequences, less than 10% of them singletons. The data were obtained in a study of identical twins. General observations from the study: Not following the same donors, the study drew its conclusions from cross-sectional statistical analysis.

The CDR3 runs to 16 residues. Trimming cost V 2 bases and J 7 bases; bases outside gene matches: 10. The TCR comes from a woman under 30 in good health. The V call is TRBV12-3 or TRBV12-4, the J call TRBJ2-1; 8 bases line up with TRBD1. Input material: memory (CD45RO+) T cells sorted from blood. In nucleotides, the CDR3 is TGTGCCAGCAGTTTAAATGGACAGGGTTTTAGAAATGAGCAGTTCTTC. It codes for CASSLNGQGFRNEQFF.